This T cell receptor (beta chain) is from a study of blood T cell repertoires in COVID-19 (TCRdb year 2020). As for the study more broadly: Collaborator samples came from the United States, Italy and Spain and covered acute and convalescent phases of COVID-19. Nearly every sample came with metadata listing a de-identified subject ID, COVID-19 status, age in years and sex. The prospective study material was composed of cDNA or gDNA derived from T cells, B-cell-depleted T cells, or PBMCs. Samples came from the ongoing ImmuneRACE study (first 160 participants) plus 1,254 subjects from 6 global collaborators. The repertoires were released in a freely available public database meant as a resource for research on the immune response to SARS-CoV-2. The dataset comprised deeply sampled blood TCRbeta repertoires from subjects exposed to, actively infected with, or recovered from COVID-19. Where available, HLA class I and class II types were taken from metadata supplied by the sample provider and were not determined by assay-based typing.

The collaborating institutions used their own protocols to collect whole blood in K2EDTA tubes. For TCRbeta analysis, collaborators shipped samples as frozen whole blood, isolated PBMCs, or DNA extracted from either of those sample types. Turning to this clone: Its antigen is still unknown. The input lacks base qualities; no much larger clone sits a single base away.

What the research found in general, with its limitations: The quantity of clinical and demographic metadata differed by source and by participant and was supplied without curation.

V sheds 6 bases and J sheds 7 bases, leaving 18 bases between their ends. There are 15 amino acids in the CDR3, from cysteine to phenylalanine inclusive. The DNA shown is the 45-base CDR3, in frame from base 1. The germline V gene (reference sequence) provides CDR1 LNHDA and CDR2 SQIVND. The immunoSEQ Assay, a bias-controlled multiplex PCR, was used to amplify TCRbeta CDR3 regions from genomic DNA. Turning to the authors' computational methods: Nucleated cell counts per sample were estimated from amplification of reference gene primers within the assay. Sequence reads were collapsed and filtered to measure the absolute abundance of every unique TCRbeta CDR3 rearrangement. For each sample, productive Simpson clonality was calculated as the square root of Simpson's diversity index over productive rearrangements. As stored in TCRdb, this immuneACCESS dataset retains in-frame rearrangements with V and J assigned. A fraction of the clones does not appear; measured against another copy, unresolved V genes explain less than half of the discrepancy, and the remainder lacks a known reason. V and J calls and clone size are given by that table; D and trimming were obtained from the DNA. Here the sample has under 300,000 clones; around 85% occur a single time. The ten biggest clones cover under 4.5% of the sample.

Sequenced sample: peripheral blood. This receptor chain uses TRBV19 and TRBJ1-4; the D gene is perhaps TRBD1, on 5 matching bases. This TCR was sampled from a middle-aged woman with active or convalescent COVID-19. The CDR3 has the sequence CASSIPGRTREKLFF. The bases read TGTGCCAGTAGCATCCCAGGGAGGACCCGTGAAAAACTGTTTTTT.